These 31 T cell receptor beta chains were sequenced from one sample in a study of OX40 agonist ivuxolimab in advanced cancers. Libraries came from the immunoSEQ multiplex PCR assay. Not all clones reach the TCRdb copy of this immuneACCESS table, which keeps in-frame sequences only. Checked studies attribute under half of the gap to unresolved V genes and leave the rest unexplained. This sample lists 100,000 or so clones; about 86% were detected once. In total, the top ten clones hold around 5.5% of the sample. Sequenced material: CD4+ or CD8+ T cells sorted from blood, taken in a trial of the OX40 agonist ivuxolimab. Source of these receptors: an adult with an advanced solid tumor such as melanoma, head and neck, liver or kidney cancer.

The chain has TRBV5-1 and TRBJ2-6, with D hard to call. Trimming shortened V by 0 bases and J by 3 bases, and 10 bases separated the two germline ends. The germline V gene encodes CDR1 SGHRS and CDR2 YFSETQ. The CDR3 has 16 amino acids. CDR3 amino acids: CASSLASGLGANVLTF. For the CDR3, the DNA is TGCGCCAGCAGCTTGGCCAGTGGGCTTGGGGCCAACGTCCTGACTTTC.

The V call is TRBV27, the J call TRBJ1-1, with D possibly being TRBD1 (5 bases). The CDR3 is 15 residues long. Germline CDR1 reads MNHEY; CDR2 reads SMNVEV (reference sequence). V lost 6 bases, J lost 6 bases, and 20 bases lay in between. Here the CDR3 DNA reads TGTGCCAGCAGCACGGCCTCCCCAGGGTTCGCTGAAGCTTTCTTT. The encoded protein is CASSTASPGFAEAFF.

Here the CDR3 reads CATSRDRRQGGSDTQYF. The CDR3 DNA sequence: TGTGCCACCAGCAGAGATAGAAGACAGGGAGGTTCAGATACGCAGTATTTT. The V gene is TRBV15, the J gene TRBJ2-3, with a possible D match to TRBD1 (7 bases). The V and J ends lost 0 bases and 4 bases respectively, with 17 bases between them. CDR3 length equals 17 residues. Germline values: CDR1 LNHNV, CDR2 YYDKDF (reference sequence).

The chain employs TRBV27 and TRBJ2-3, with D perhaps assigned TRBD1 or TRBD2 (5 bases each). Germline CDR1 and CDR2: MNHEY and SMNVEV (reference sequence). Trimming cost V 5 bases and J 8 bases, with 14 bases left between them. The CDR3 is made up of 13 amino acids. The CDR3 is CASSIRGHSTQYF. The CDR3 DNA is TGTGCCAGCAGTATCCGGGGCCATAGTACGCAGTATTTT.

This clone was picked up one time. CDR3: CASRQATGVGNTIYF. The CDR3 nucleotides are TGTGCCAGCAGACAAGCTACAGGGGTGGGAAACACCATATATTTT. The V call is TRBV7-2, the J call TRBJ1-3; TRBD1 matches at 7 bases. Looked up from germline, CDR1 is SGHTA and CDR2 is FQGNSA. V was pared by 6 bases and J by 4 bases, with 9 bases of the junction left unmatched. The CDR3 runs to 15 residues. The full variable domain, rest sourced from reference TRBV7-2 and TRBJ1-3, is GAGVSQSPSNKVTEKGKDVELRCDPISGHTALYWYRQSLGQGLEFLIYFQGNSAPDKSGLPSDRFSAERTGGSVSTLTIQRTQQEDSAVYLCASRQATGVGNTIYFGEGSWLTVV.

The V and J genes are TRBV9 and TRBJ2-3; 10 bases fit TRBD1. Germline V gene sequence: CDR1 SGDLS, CDR2 YYNGEE. This CDR3 region has 16 residues. The V segment lost 1 base and the J segment 1 base; nucleotides outside the gene matches: 3. This CDR3 is CASSVSGTGGTDTQYF. The CDR3 nucleotides are TGTGCCAGCAGCGTATCCGGGACAGGGGGCACAGATACGCAGTATTTT.

This clone was observed a few times. The genes are TRBV5-1 and TRBJ1-1; maybe TRBD1 (6 bases). There are 14 residues in the CDR3. Germline loops: CDR1 SGHRS, CDR2 YFSETQ. V lost 2 bases, J lost 5 bases, and 13 bases lay in between. The CDR3 region is CASSFVTGGTEAFF. The CDR3, as DNA: TGCGCCAGCAGCTTTGTGACAGGTGGGACTGAAGCTTTCTTT.

J is TRBJ2-3 and V is TRBV6-6; 7 bases match TRBD1. Germline CDR1 MNHNY, CDR2 SVGAGI (reference sequence). The V gene end was trimmed by 8 bases and the J gene end by 0 bases; junction bases not matched to a gene: 5. The CDR3 loop spans 14 amino acids. This CDR3 reads CASFRQGSTDTQYF. The CDR3 region has the DNA TGTGCCAGCTTCCGACAGGGTAGCACAGATACGCAGTATTTT.

This clone occurred once. The chain recombines TRBV4-1 with TRBJ2-7, with D possibly being TRBD2 (6 bases). The CDR3 consists of 14 residues. Germline lookup yields CDR1 MGHRA and CDR2 YSYEKL. Trimming left V 1 base short and J 2 bases short, with 9 bases between. CDR3 bases: TGCGCCAGCAGCCAAGTTCCGGGGGCCTACGAGCAGTACTTC. Translated, it gives CASSQVPGAYEQYF.

This sequence joins TRBV7-6 and TRBJ2-3, with D possibly TRBD2 on 5 matching bases. V lost 1 base and J 2 bases, leaving 10 bases between the germline ends. The germline gives CDR1 SGHVS, CDR2 FNYEAQ. CDR3 length: 15 residues. The CDR3 DNA is TGTGCCAGCAGCTTAGGCTCCGGACTCACAGATACGCAGTATTTT. As protein: CASSLGSGLTDTQYF.

The CDR3: CASSRDVDEAFF. The CDR3 region has the DNA TGCGCCAGCAGTCGGGACGTTGATGAAGCTTTCTTT. This rearrangement joins TRBV5-1 to TRBJ1-1; a possible D gene is TRBD1 (5 bases). This CDR3 comprises 12 residues. The germline V gene has CDR1 SGHRS and CDR2 YFSETQ. Trimming removed 5 bases at V and 7 bases at J, with 12 bases between.

This clone was seen a handful of times. One junction end disagrees with the germline gene, perhaps due to a read error. This chain connects TRBV30 to TRBJ2-7; 10 bases map to TRBD2. The CDR3 sequence is 13 residues long. Germline assignment: CDR1 GTSNPN and CDR2 SVGIG (reference sequence). The CDR3 spells CAWSPAGGPRRDF. As DNA, the CDR3 is TGTGCCTGGAGTCCAGCGGGAGGGCCCCGGCGGGACTTC.

The chain combines TRBV10-1 with TRBJ1-1; 8 bases fit TRBD1. The CDR3 is made up of 13 amino acids. J lost 5 bases, V lost 4 bases, and 3 bases had no gene match. Germline values: CDR1 WNHNN, CDR2 SYGVQD (reference sequence). CDR3: CASSAGGRTEAFF. The CDR3 DNA follows: TGCGCCAGCAGTGCAGGGGGCAGGACTGAAGCTTTCTTT.

The chain couples TRBV10-3 to TRBJ2-3; D unclear. Germline values: CDR1 ENHRY, CDR2 SYGVKD. Trimming took off 4 bases at V and 4 bases at J, with 12 bases between the two ends. The CDR3 consists of 14 residues. The CDR3 reads CAISATIHPDTQYF. The CDR3 DNA follows: TGTGCCATCAGTGCAACCATCCACCCAGATACGCAGTATTTT.

CDR3 sequence reads: CASSLGGTDGQPQHF. The CDR3 DNA reads TGTGCCAGCAGCTTAGGAGGGACAGACGGTCAGCCCCAGCATTTT. The chain combines TRBV7-9 with TRBJ1-5, with 7 bases aligning to TRBD1. CDR1 is SEHNR, CDR2 FQNEAQ, per germline (reference sequence). J lost 6 bases, V lost 1 base, and 6 bases had no gene match. This CDR3 has 15 residues.

Remarks on this clone: The junction shows a germline mismatch at one end, possibly a read error. This chain joins TRBV7-7 and TRBJ1-2, with 9 positions matching TRBD1. The germline CDR1 and CDR2 sequences are SSHAT and FNYEAQ (reference sequence). The CDR3 has 15 residues. The CDR3 DNA is TGTGCTAGCAGCGCGGGGACAGGGCGAAACTATGGCTACACCTTC. It is translated as CASSAGTGRNYGYTF.

This chain uses TRBV7-2 with TRBJ1-6; D ambiguous. Germline CDR1 reads SGHTA; CDR2 reads FQGNSA. Trimming shortened V by 3 bases and J by 10 bases, and 7 bases separated the two germline ends. The CDR3 spans 12 residues. CDR3: CASSFLRSPLHF. The CDR3 bases are TGTGCCAGCAGCTTCCTTCGCTCACCCCTCCACTTT. The variable domain in full, with the rest retrieved from reference TRBV7-2 and TRBJ1-6, is GAGVSQSPSNKVTEKGKDVELRCDPISGHTALYWYRQSLGQGLEFLIYFQGNSAPDKSGLPSDRFSAERTGGSVSTLTIQRTQQEDSAVYLCASSFLRSPLHFGNGTRLTVT.

This chain links TRBV7-8 with TRBJ1-4; D is unclear. V lost 3 bases and J lost 4, with 9 bases in between. This CDR3 spans 14 amino acids. CDR1 is SGHVS and CDR2 is FQNEAQ in the germline V gene. In DNA form, the CDR3 reads TGTGCCAGCAGCTTCAGACCGATTAATGAAAAACTGTTTTTT. The encoded protein is CASSFRPINEKLFF.

V and J are TRBV6-5 and TRBJ1-2, with a possible D match to TRBD1 (5 bases). The CDR3 spans 14 residues. Per the germline V gene, CDR1 is MNHEY and CDR2 is SVGAGI. Trimming cost V 6 bases and J 1 base, with 12 bases left between them. CDR3 sequence: CASSQDMSNYGYTF. CDR3 DNA: TGTGCCAGCAGCCAGGACATGAGTAACTATGGCTACACCTTC.

This clone is a singleton in its sample. The chain couples TRBV19 to TRBJ2-3, with 10 bases fitting TRBD1. Germline V gene data show CDR1 as LNHDA and CDR2 as SQIVND (reference sequence). J lost 4 bases, V lost 5 bases, and 6 bases had no gene match. The CDR3 loop spans 15 amino acids. CDR3 bases: TGTGCCAGTAGTCGGGGACAGGGGATGCCAGATACGCAGTATTTT. Amino acids: CASSRGQGMPDTQYF.

The chain carries TRBV6-6 and TRBJ2-7, with TRBD2 matching 7 bases. From germline, CDR1 is MNHNY and CDR2 SVGAGI (reference sequence). CDR3 length: 13 residues. CDR3 sequence reads: CAALGGSPYEQYF. CDR3 nucleotides: TGTGCTGCCTTGGGGGGGAGCCCCTACGAGCAGTACTTC.

V usage is TRBV11-1 and J usage is TRBJ2-3; 9 bases fit TRBD2. CDR1 is SGHAT and CDR2 is FQDESV in the germline V gene (reference sequence). The CDR3 is 17 residues long. Trimming took 5 bases from V and 1 from J; bases not matched to a gene: 10. The CDR3 DNA sequence: TGTGCCAGCAGCCTCCTAGCCAGGACTAGCGGCACAGATACGCAGTATTTT. It codes for CASSLLARTSGTDTQYF.

Only a few counts were recorded for this clone. The chain links TRBV6-5 to TRBJ2-5; a possible D gene is TRBD1 (6 bases). The end of the DNA is better explained by TRBJ2-7, so the J call may be wrong. Germline V CDR1 and CDR2: MNHEY, SVGAGI. The CDR3 runs 15 residues. The CDR3 region has the DNA TGTGCCAGCAGTCGGACAGCAAGCCTCTCCTACGAGCAGTACTTC. Translating it yields CASSRTASLSYEQYF.

This chain connects TRBV2 to TRBJ2-1, with 10 bases matching TRBD2. From germline, CDR1 is SNHLY and CDR2 FYNNEI. Trimming cost V 6 bases and J 4 bases; bases outside gene matches: 6. CDR3 size: 15 residues. Here the CDR3 DNA reads TGTGCCAGCAGGGAGGCTAGCGGGGGATACAATGAGCAGTTCTTC. It specifies CASREASGGYNEQFF.

The DNA of the CDR3 is TGTGCCAGCAGGCACATGAACACTGAAGCTTTCTTT. Translated: CASRHMNTEAFF. This chain links TRBV27 with TRBJ1-1; D gene unclear. Between the trimmed V and J ends, which lost 6 bases and 0 bases, there was a span of 5 bases. Germline V gives CDR1 MNHEY, CDR2 SMNVEV (reference sequence). The CDR3 contains 12 residues.

V usage is TRBV9 and J usage is TRBJ2-3; 8 positions agree with TRBD2. Germline V gene data show CDR1 as SGDLS and CDR2 as YYNGEE. V was pared by 4 bases and J by 2 bases, with 6 bases of the junction left unmatched. The CDR3 runs 15 residues. The CDR3 is CASSPYSGDTDTQYF. In nucleotides, the CDR3 is TGTGCCAGCAGCCCCTATAGCGGGGACACAGATACGCAGTATTTT.

This rearrangement joins TRBV7-9 to TRBJ2-7; 14 bases are a match to TRBD2. CDR1 SEHNR and CDR2 FQNEAQ come from the germline V gene (reference sequence). J lost 5 bases, V lost 5 bases, and 8 bases had no gene match. This CDR3 has 16 amino acids. Here the CDR3 DNA reads TGTGCCAGCAGCGTCGGGACTAGCGGGAGTAGGAACGAGCAGTACTTC. It codes for CASSVGTSGSRNEQYF.

This clone was observed a handful of times. This rearrangement joins TRBV7-3 to TRBJ2-1; D tentatively reads TRBD1 or TRBD2 (5 bases each). CDR3 length: 13 amino acids. V was cut by 2 bases and J by 8 bases, with 10 bases left in between. The V gene's germline CDR1 is SGHTA and CDR2 FQGTGA. The CDR3 loop reads CASSLWGIDEQFF. CDR3 DNA: TGTGCCAGCAGCTTATGGGGGATCGATGAGCAGTTCTTC. Drawing the rest from reference TRBV7-3 and TRBJ2-1, the complete variable domain is GAGVSQTPSNKVTEKGKYVELRCDPISGHTALYWYRQSLGQGPEFLIYFQGTGAADDSGLPNDRFFAVRPEGSVSTLKIQRTERGDSAVYLCASSLWGIDEQFFGPGTRLTVL.

The gene calls are TRBV7-2 and TRBJ2-7; D tentatively reads TRBD1 or TRBD2 (5 bases each). Germline V lookup: CDR1 SGHTA, CDR2 FQGNSA. The CDR3 covers 17 residues. V lost 5 bases to trimming and J lost 2 bases, with 22 bases between them. The CDR3 DNA reads TGTGCCAGCAGCCTATCAGGGACCCCTACTTTAGCCTACGAGCAGTACTTC. It translates to CASSLSGTPTLAYEQYF.

The CDR3 DNA reads TGTGCCAGCAGCTCCCCGGGGGACACTGAAGCTTTCTTT. This gives the protein CASSSPGDTEAFF. The J gene is TRBJ1-1, the V gene TRBV5-6, with D maybe TRBD1 (5 bases). Looked up from germline, CDR1 is SGHDT and CDR2 is YYEEEE. V lost 3 bases to trimming and J lost 3 bases, with 9 bases between them. The CDR3 covers 13 residues.

The genes are TRBV5-1 and TRBJ1-5; D possibly corresponds to TRBD1 (5 bases). The CDR3 contains 15 residues. Trimming took off 0 bases at V and 4 bases at J, with 11 bases between the two ends. In germline, CDR1 is SGHRS, CDR2 YFSETQ. CDR3 protein: CASSLGPGTNQPQHF. The CDR3 DNA follows: TGCGCCAGCAGCTTGGGGCCGGGGACGAATCAGCCCCAGCATTTT.